Listed here are 3 T cell receptor beta chains from one sample, sequenced in a study of T-cell memory formation after mild COVID-19. TCRdb fed the 5' RACE reads into MiXCR, producing one record per CDR3 protein. This table has approximately 240,000 distinct CDR3 sequences, around 17% appearing once. The source material was PBMCs or a T cell subset sorted from them (not recorded which). The receptors were gathered from a young man who had mild COVID-19 (a few samples of this study predate the infection). Cell type and time point are not known.

The J gene is TRBJ2-3, the V gene TRBV11-2; D ambiguous. Trimming took off 8 bases at V and 3 bases at J, with 15 bases between the two ends. Germline assignment: CDR1 SGHAT and CDR2 FQNNGV. The CDR3 is 14 residues long. In nucleotides, the CDR3 is TGTGCCAGCGGATACGGTGGGCGGACAGATACGCAGTATTTT. It specifies CASGYGGRTDTQYF.

The chain joins TRBV20-1 to TRBJ1-1; weak D call: TRBD1 (6 bases). Germline V gene lookup returns CDR1 DFQATT and CDR2 SNEGSKA (reference sequence). The CDR3 is 11 residues long. The germline V and J ends were trimmed by 5 bases and 12 bases, with 16 bases remaining between them. Here the CDR3 DNA reads TGCAGTGCTTTCGAGCGGGGGGCTTCTTTCTTT. It codes for CSAFERGASFF.

This clonotype has just a few counts. The V and J genes are TRBV7-2 and TRBJ1-1, with D uncertain. The V and J ends lost 5 bases and 1 base respectively, with 11 bases between them. Germline CDR1 SGHTA, CDR2 FQGNSA. This CDR3 is built from 14 residues. CDR3 residues: CASSTSAANTEAFF. CDR3 nucleotide sequence: TGTGCCAGCAGCACCTCGGCCGCGAACACTGAAGCTTTCTTT.